The text below deals with one T cell receptor (beta chain). Its antigen target is currently unknown. Base qualities are missing; no much larger clone stands one base away. Other DNA sequences in this sample translate to the same CDR3. The CDR3 spans 12 residues, from the cysteine through the phenylalanine. Only the CDR3 part of the read is kept: 36 bases, read in frame from the first base. At the junction V is shortened by 5 bases and J by 0 bases, with 6 bases in between. CDR1 and CDR2 are drawn from the germline V gene: SQVTM, ANQGSEA. The cohort comprised 25 to 30 patients with locally advanced or metastatic urothelial carcinoma treated at Memorial Sloan Kettering on a trial protocol. Peripheral blood mononuclear cells were collected pretreatment and during treatment, at between 1 and 8 total time points per patient. The Qiagen DNeasy Blood extraction kit was used to purify genomic DNA from total PBMCs and tumor samples. PBMCs were collected pretreatment and during treatment, and were isolated and stored as previously described.

This entry belongs to a study of PD-L1 blockade in urothelial cancer (dated by TCRdb to the late 2010s). For context, the study as a whole: All patients started therapy around 2014 and received atezolizumab 1,200 mg intravenously every 3 weeks. Twenty-five of 29 patients were identified as males with urothelial cancer of bladder origin, and a prior smoking history was reported by 18 of 29 patients. Whole exome sequencing and RNA sequencing of pretreatment tumors were performed alongside TCR sequencing in the same patients. Pretreatment tumor samples, along with matched peripheral blood serially collected before and after atezolizumab treatment, were subjected to TCR sequencing. Blood samples gave median yields of about 140,000 T cells and 80,000 or so unique TCRs, along with a median clonality of about 0.084. Durable clinical benefit was defined as progression-free survival longer than 6 months, and TCR features were also tested against progression-free and overall survival. The study was an exploratory multi-omic analysis of somatic, immune and clinical correlates of response to PD-L1 blockade with atezolizumab in urothelial cancer. An ECOG performance status of 0 or 1 was recorded for the patients, and 0 to 3 prior chemotherapy regimens had been received by the patients. Pretreatment blood TCR-seq was available for 27 to 30 patients, at least one posttreatment blood collection was obtained for approximately 25 patients, and tumor TCR-seq was available for approximately 25 patients. Durable clinical benefit was achieved by nine patients and was not achieved by 20 patients. Blood samples were analyzed at two time points: 3 weeks after treatment start (second dose) and 6 weeks after treatment start. Study-wide findings and limitations: Among patients with durable benefit, tumor-associated TCR clones showed greater expansion in peripheral blood 3 weeks after treatment started (n ≈ 20, p = 0.022). Improved progression-free and overall survival was associated with having pretreatment peripheral blood TCR clonality below the median. Because the sample size was small (n ≈ 27) and many exploratory analyses were performed, the results are intended to be hypothesis-generating.

Synthetic TCR analog templates were spiked into each PCR to estimate absolute template abundance from read counts. The immunoSEQ assay was used to amplify TCRbeta CDR3 regions from genomic DNA with bias-controlled V and J gene primers. Sequencing of rearranged TCRbeta segments was done at approximately 20X coverage. In the source study's methods: Clustering was used to correct sequencing errors, and CDR3s were annotated against IMGT so that V, D and J genes could be assigned. Out-of-frame and stop-codon sequences were excluded, and only productive TCRbeta rearrangements were used in downstream analyses. Clonality was computed as one minus Shannon entropy normalized by the log of the number of unique productive sequences. Clones differing between time points or between blood and tumor were identified using Fisher's exact test with Benjamini-Hochberg correction, with an adjusted p below 0.01 applied as the threshold. TCRdb mirrors the immuneACCESS table, restricted to in-frame sequences. Some clones are absent from its copies; in checked studies, under half trace to an unresolved V gene, and the reason for the others is unknown. V and J calls and clone size are given by that table; D and trimming were obtained from the DNA. A total of 20,000 to 25,000 clones appear in this sample, roughly 80% of them only once. The ten most abundant clones make up 8% to 10% of the sample.

The rearranged segments are TRBV29-1 and TRBJ2-3, with no confidently assigned D gene. The TCR originated in a man between 65 and 85 years old with urothelial cancer. The specimen was PBMCs, collected around atezolizumab (anti-PD-L1) treatment. The sequence in DNA is TGCAGCGTTAAATCTAGCACAGATACGCAGTATTTT. Its protein is CSVKSSTDTQYF.